This T cell receptor beta chain was identified in a study of Ad26.COV2.S vaccination and SARS-CoV-2 variants (dated by TCRdb to 2020 to 2022). As for the study more broadly: Vaccine-arm donors were drawn from COV1001, a multicentre, randomized, double-blind, placebo-controlled phase I-IIa trial of Ad26.COV2.S in healthy adults. Ad26.COV2.S was given intramuscularly at 5x10^10 or 1x10^11 viral particles, as a single shot or as two shots 56 days apart. Sequencing of the TCRbeta repertoire served to evaluate the specificity and breadth of SARS-CoV-2-reactive T cell receptors following Ad26.COV2.S vaccination. The TCR-sequenced set comprised approximately 32 samples: roughly 19 Ad26.COV2.S vaccine recipients, 5 placebo recipients and 8 SARS-CoV-2 convalescent individuals. Trial participants were randomized into five groups of five: low-dose or high-dose Ad26.COV2.S given once or twice, or placebo on both occasions. Throughout the experiments and outcome assessment, investigators stayed blinded to trial group allocation.

This clone is a singleton in its sample. No cognate antigen has been identified for it. Within one base of it there is no much larger clone, and no base qualities were kept. What the study reported, not specific to this receptor: Vaccine and placebo recipients had similar non-spike TCR breadth, a finding consistent with the vaccine containing only spike. Higher spike-specific TCR breadth was observed in Ad26.COV2.S recipients than in placebo recipients (P = 0.0014). The study lacked the statistical power to compare responses across vaccine doses or regimens. After vaccination, spike-specific CD8+ and CD4+ T cell responses were reported to show substantial breadth. It was noted by the authors that total T cell responses may have been underestimated by the TCR breadth and depth analyses.

The treatment or condition tag for this specimen amounts to: 19 received Ad26.COV2.S at low or high dose, single or two shots; about 5 received placebo; per-sample allocation not given. Repertoires of vaccine and placebo recipients were sequenced from samples taken on day 63 after the first injection. Between 29 July and 7 August 2020, Cohort 1b enrolled about two dozen adults aged 18-55 years at one site in Boston, USA. Ad26.COV2.S consisted of a replication-incompetent adenovirus type 26 vector by which a prefusion-stabilized SARS-CoV-2 spike protein from the original Wuhan strain was expressed. The CDR3 starts with the cysteine, ends with the phenylalanine, and has 16 residues. Only the CDR3 portion is preserved as DNA: 48 bases, with reading frame beginning at the first base. The germline V gene provides CDR1 MNHEY and CDR2 SVGAGI. V is clipped by 0 bases and J by 4 bases, and the sequence between their germline boundaries is 15 bases long.

TCRbeta CDR3 regions were sequenced with the immunoSEQ Assay. After extraction, genomic DNA underwent amplification by bias-controlled multiplex PCR, followed by high-throughput sequencing. Turning to the authors' computational methods: Collapsing and filtering of sequences were performed to quantify the absolute abundance of each unique TCRbeta CDR3 region. T cell fraction was estimated by normalizing TCRbeta template counts to usable DNA, with usable DNA measured through amplification of reference genes found in all nucleated cells. Repertoire TCRs were annotated as SARS-CoV-2-specific by exact matching of V gene, CDR3 amino acid sequence and J gene to a known reactive TCR set. The reference SARS-CoV-2 TCR set came from MIRA and was filtered for enrichment in COVID-19-positive ImmuneCODE repertoires, removing public or cross-reactive TCRs. Based on the MIRA antigens, annotated TCRs were further analysed at the level of specific ORF or position within ORF. Breadth was defined as the number of annotated unique rearrangements divided by the total number of unique productive rearrangements, and depth was defined as the summed frequency of the annotated unique rearrangements. Group comparisons of TCR breadth used two-sided Wilcoxon rank-sum tests. TCRdb obtained this table from immuneACCESS and retained in-frame rearrangements with V and J assigned. These tables miss some clones; where compared with another copy, unresolved V genes account for less than half of the shortfall, and the remainder is unexplained. That table is the source of V, J and clone size, and D and trimming were worked out from the DNA. For this sample the table gives about 370,000 clones, of which about 88% were detected only once. The ten largest clones take up around 3.4% of the sample.

The V and J genes are TRBV6-5 and TRBJ1-2; TRBD1 is possibly the D segment (5 matching bases). The specimen comprised peripheral blood, sampled in a trial of Ad26.COV2.S vaccine versus placebo. The TCR originated in a person aged 18-60 years who received the Ad26.COV2.S COVID-19 vaccine or a placebo. CDR3 loop: CASSYSQGSPIYGYTF. The DNA is as follows: TGTGCCAGCAGTTACTCGCAGGGCTCCCCGATCTATGGCTACACCTTC.